The rows below give T cell receptor beta chains drawn from one sample of a study of cytomegalovirus exposure and HLA in healthy donors. Clones were read by immunoSEQ multiplex PCR, and TCRdb kept only the in-frame ones, dropping some. This sample lists 55,000 to 75,000 clones; its ten largest clones have approximately 1.7%. Sequences were obtained from PBMCs. The receptors come from a woman aged 25 to 39 in good health and CMV-seronegative. Both conserved end residues are part of each CDR3. The D gene is left open where the match is weak.

NA,TRBV5-6,TRBJ1-1,TGTGCCAGCAGCTTAGCAGGACAGAACACTGAAGCTTTCTTT,CASSLAGQNTEAFF
NA,TRBV29-1,TRBJ2-7,TGCAGCGTGAACCCCCTCGACAGGTTCTCCTACGAGCAGTACTTC,CSVNPLDRFSYEQYF
TRBD2,TRBV10-3,TRBJ2-5,TGTGCCATCAGTGAGTCGAGCGGGGGCGGAGAGACCCAGTACTTC,CAISESSGGGETQYF
TRBD2,TRBV6-1,TRBJ2-3,TGTGCCAGCAGTGAGGGACTAGACCCAAATACGCAGTATTTT,CASSEGLDPNTQYF
NA,TRBV25-1,TRBJ2-3,TGTGCCAGCAGTGAAAGCCCCTACGAGGTGGATAAGCAGTATTTT,CASSESPYEVDKQYF
NA,TRBV28,TRBJ2-1,TGTGCCAGCAGTTTGCGCGGCGGGGAGGAGCATGGCAATGAGCAGTTCTTC,CASSLRGGEEHGNEQFF
NA,TRBV4-1,TRBJ1-5,TGCGCCAGCAGCCAAGGGGGGGGACAGCCCCAGCATTTT,CASSQGGGQPQHF
NA,TRBV21-1,TRBJ1-5,TGTGCCAGCAGCGGAGGGAGGGTTGGTCAGCCCCAGCATTTT,CASSGGRVGQPQHF
TRBD1,TRBV9,TRBJ1-5,TGTGCCAGCAGCTTGGGGACAGGCCGGAATCAGCCCCAGCATTTT,CASSLGTGRNQPQHF
TRBD1,TRBV28,TRBJ2-3,TGTGCCAGCAGTTTCCCGGGACAGGAGGGTACAGATACGCAGTATTTT,CASSFPGQEGTDTQYF
TRBD1,TRBV10-1,TRBJ1-1,TGCGCCAGCAGGCCAGGGGGCCAGAACACTGAAGCTTTCTTT,CASRPGGQNTEAFF
NA,TRBV9,TRBJ1-2,TGTGCCAGCTCAACAATTCTCTCCTATGGCTACACCTTC,CASSTILSYGYTF
NA,TRBV9,TRBJ2-2,TGTGCCAGCAGCGTACAGGCCGGGGAGCTGTTTTTT,CASSVQAGELFF
TRBD2,TRBV28,TRBJ2-5,TGTGCCAGCAGTTTTGCGGGAGGGTGGGAGACCCAGTACTTC,CASSFAGGWETQYF
NA,TRBV9,TRBJ2-1,TGTGCCAGCAGCCCCCCTCAGGGCTATGAGCAGTTCTTC,CASSPPQGYEQFF
NA,TRBV30,TRBJ2-6,TGTGCCTGGAGTCCCTGGGCCTACTCTGGGGCCAACGTCCTGACTTTC,CAWSPWAYSGANVLTF
NA,TRBV27,TRBJ2-7,TGTGCCAGCAGTTTGGCAGATACCTACGAGCAGTACTTC,CASSLADTYEQYF
NA,TRBV7-9,TRBJ1-1,TGTGCCAGCAGCTTACGGGGGGACACTGAAGCTTTCTTT,CASSLRGDTEAFF
NA,TRBV10-3,TRBJ1-1,TGTGCCATCACTGAAAAAGCCCTGGCAGGGAACACTGAAGCTTTCTTT,CAITEKALAGNTEAFF
TRBD1,TRBV10-1,TRBJ2-7,TGCGCCAGCAGTGAGTTTGACAGGGGCTACGAGCAGTACTTC,CASSEFDRGYEQYF
TRBD1,TRBV30,TRBJ1-5,TGTGCCTGGAGGGAATCCGGGACAGGGGGAAATCAGCCCCAGCATTTT,CAWRESGTGGNQPQHF
NA,TRBV4-1,TRBJ2-3,TGCGCCAGCAGCCAAGACTGGGGCGGTGGGTTGGATACGCAGTATTTT,CASSQDWGGGLDTQYF
NA,TRBV4-2,TRBJ2-3,TGTGCCAGCAGCCCCTTATATCAGGATTCAGATACGCAGTATTTT,CASSPLYQDSDTQYF